This T cell receptor beta chain was captured by sequencing in a study of cytomegalovirus exposure and HLA in healthy donors. In regard to this clone: Its antigen is as yet unknown.

Germline V gene lookup returns CDR1 LGHNA and CDR2 YNFKEQ. The CDR3 covers 17 residues. Losses at the gene ends were 4 bases for V and 1 base for J; bases not matched to a gene: 8. Study-wide results and caveats: Earlier analysis yielded a pattern in which most TCR beta V segments were productive about 87% or about 30% of the time. Later analysis suggested most CMV-associated TCR beta chains were HLA-restricted.

This PCR relied on a set of 60 Vbeta primers and 13 Jbeta primers. Produced via immunoSEQ multiplex PCR; TCRdb's table is partial and in-frame only. This sample carries some 150,000 clones, around 85% of them seen once, and the ten largest clones take less than 1.5%. This rearrangement joins TRBV4-2 to TRBJ2-5, with TRBD2 matching 11 bases. The sequence came from a female donor in good health and CMV-seronegative. The sample taken for sequencing was PBMCs. The CDR3, as DNA: TGTGCCAGCAGCCCCGAACCGGGACTAGCGGTCCAAGAGACCCAGTACTTC. Its translation is CASSPEPGLAVQETQYF.